The 10 T cell receptor beta chains reported below all come from one sample, sequenced in a study of beta chain features in type 1 diabetes. Study findings and constraints: Among patients with Type 1 diabetes, TCRB CDR3s were moderately but significantly shorter in every one of the four CD4+ subsets.

The investigators reverse transcribed all of the isolated RNA, so they sequenced expressed TCRB transcripts. The assay was immunoSEQ multiplex PCR, and TCRdb's table has in-frame clones only and misses some. The sample contains 640,000 or so clones, around an eighth of which appear only once. These receptors' antigens are unknown. The material sequenced was naive CD4+ T cells from blood. These receptors were obtained from a man younger than 35 with type 1 diabetes.

There are a few counts of this clone. The CDR3 is CASSLGDTDTQYF. DNA of the CDR3: TGTGCCAGCAGCTTGGGAGACACAGATACGCAGTATTTT. This chain uses TRBV7-9 with TRBJ2-3; perhaps TRBD2 as D (5 bases). The CDR3 covers 13 residues. Germline loops: CDR1 SEHNR, CDR2 FQNEAQ (reference sequence). V lost 3 bases and J lost 2, with 6 bases in between.

V and J are TRBV2 and TRBJ2-5; D gene uncertain. The CDR3 spans 11 residues. V was clipped by 6 bases and J by 4 bases, with 6 bases between them. CDR1 is SNHLY and CDR2 is FYNNEI in the germline V gene. The CDR3 region is CASRMVETQYF. The CDR3 region has the DNA TGTGCCAGCAGAATGGTAGAGACCCAGTACTTC. The full variable domain, with the rest looked up from reference TRBV2 and TRBJ2-5, is EPEVTQTPSHQVTQMGQEVILRCVPISNHLYFYWYRQILGQKVEFLVSFYNNEISEKSEIFDDQFSVERPDGSNFTLKIRSTKLEDSAMYFCASRMVETQYFGPGTRLLVL.

A few counts support this clone. The chain has TRBV18 and TRBJ1-6; the D is unclear. Germline CDR1 and CDR2: KGHSH and LQKENI. Trimming cost V 0 bases and J 6 bases, with 3 bases left between them. The CDR3 has 13 residues. The CDR3 sequence: CASSPPINSPLHF. For the CDR3, the DNA is TGTGCCAGCTCACCACCAATTAATTCACCCCTCCACTTT.

This clone was observed a handful of times. The chain uses TRBV19 and TRBJ1-2; tentative D call: TRBD1 (5 bases). Germline CDR1 reads LNHDA; CDR2 reads SQIVND (reference sequence). The CDR3 sequence is 14 residues long. V lost 6 bases and J lost 5, with 16 bases in between. The CDR3 nucleotides read TGTGCCAGTAGCCGGGACGGCGAGGCTTATGGCTACACCTTC. This codes for CASSRDGEAYGYTF.

The CDR3 DNA reads as TGCGCCAGCAGCCAAGTTGGGGCGGGGACTTCCTACAATGAGCAGTTCTTC. Protein: CASSQVGAGTSYNEQFF. This chain uses TRBV4-1 with TRBJ2-1, with a weak D call TRBD2 (6 bases). Germline lookup yields CDR1 MGHRA and CDR2 YSYEKL. This CDR3 region has 17 residues. The germline V and J ends were trimmed by 1 base and 1 base, with 14 bases remaining between them.

This clone was seen more than once but under ten times. The V gene is TRBV20-1, the J gene TRBJ1-4, with D uncertain. Deletions cut 4 bases from V and 5 bases from J, with 5 bases between. The length of the CDR3 is 11 residues. Germline-derived CDR1 and CDR2 are DFQATT and SNEGSKA (reference sequence). The DNA for the CDR3 is TGCAGTGCTACGGGAAATGAAAAACTGTTTTTT. Its protein product is CSATGNEKLFF.

This clone was counted between two and nine times. The rearrangement joins TRBV7-9 to TRBJ1-1, with 7 bases matching TRBD1. With V trimmed by 5 bases and J by 0 bases, 12 bases remained unmatched. This CDR3 region has 17 residues. CDR1 is SEHNR, CDR2 FQNEAQ, per germline (reference sequence). The chain's CDR3 is CASSLGTDSFLNTEAFF. For the CDR3, the DNA is TGTGCCAGCAGCCTAGGGACAGACTCATTCCTGAACACTGAAGCTTTCTTT.

This clone was seen a few times. The same CDR3 arises from other DNA sequences in this sample as well. This chain links TRBV30 with TRBJ2-2, with D unclear. Trimming removed 0 bases at V and 3 bases at J, with 5 bases between. In germline, CDR1 is GTSNPN, CDR2 SVGIG (reference sequence). The CDR3 length is 13 residues. CDR3 bases: TGTGCCTGGAGTGTTCGAGACACCGGGGAGCTGTTTTTT. This translates into CAWSVRDTGELFF.

CDR3 sequence (DNA): TGCGCCAGTCGAACGGCCAATGAGCAGTTCTTC. It encodes CASRTANEQFF. The chain is built from TRBV10-2 and TRBJ2-1; D is unresolved. Trimming took 9 bases from V and 6 from J, leaving 9 bases between them. CDR3 size: 11 residues. Germline CDR1 reads WSHSY; CDR2 reads SAAADI.

This clone has only a few counts. The gene calls are TRBV5-4 and TRBJ2-1, with 10 bases aligning to TRBD1. The CDR3 is made up of 15 amino acids. Germline loops: CDR1 SGHNT, CDR2 YYREEE (reference sequence). The V and J ends lost 0 bases and 7 bases, in that order; junction bases with no gene match: 4. CDR3 protein: CASSLVGQGDNEQFF. The CDR3 nucleotides read TGTGCCAGCAGCTTGGTTGGACAGGGGGATAATGAGCAGTTCTTC.